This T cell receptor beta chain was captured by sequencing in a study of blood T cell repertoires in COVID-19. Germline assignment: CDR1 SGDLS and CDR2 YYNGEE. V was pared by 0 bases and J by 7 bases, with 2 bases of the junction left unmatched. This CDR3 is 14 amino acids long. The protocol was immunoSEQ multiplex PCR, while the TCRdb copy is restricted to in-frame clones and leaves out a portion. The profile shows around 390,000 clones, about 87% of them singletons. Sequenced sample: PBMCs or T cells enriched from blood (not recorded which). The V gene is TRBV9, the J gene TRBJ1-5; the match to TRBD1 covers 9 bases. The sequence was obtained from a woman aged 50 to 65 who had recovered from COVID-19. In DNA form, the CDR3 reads TGTGCCAGCAGCGTAGGGACAGGGGACCAGCCCCAGCATTTT. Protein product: CASSVGTGDQPQHF.